The 23 T cell receptor beta chains presented below share a single source sample, sequenced in a study of blood T cell repertoires in COVID-19. TCRdb's copy holds only in-frame clones and misses some; the assay was immunoSEQ multiplex PCR. The data contain 150,000 to 200,000 clones, roughly four fifths of them singletons. Material: peripheral blood. The receptors were gathered from a woman at least 80 years old with acute or convalescent COVID-19.

The V call is TRBV6-2 or TRBV6-3, the J call TRBJ1-1; tentatively, D is TRBD1 (6 bases). The CDR3 loop spans 16 amino acids. V lost 3 bases to trimming and J lost 0 bases, with 14 bases between them. Germline V gene sequence: CDR1 MNHEY, CDR2 SVGEGT. The CDR3 coding sequence is TGTGCCAGCAGTTATCCTCGGGGGGCCATGAACACTGAAGCTTTCTTT. Translated, it gives CASSYPRGAMNTEAFF.

The V call is TRBV18, the J call TRBJ2-5, with D maybe TRBD1 (6 bases). Germline V lookup: CDR1 KGHSH, CDR2 LQKENI. The V end lost 3 bases, the J end lost 2 bases, and 10 bases lay between the germline ends. This CDR3 has 14 residues. The CDR3 spells CASSPGTPQETQYF. The CDR3 nucleotides are TGTGCCAGCTCACCCGGGACACCTCAAGAGACCCAGTACTTC.

Only one count was recorded for this clone. The V gene is TRBV5-4, the J gene TRBJ1-2, with D tentatively TRBD1 (5 bases). The CDR3 sequence is 15 residues long. Between the trimmed V and J ends, which lost 0 bases and 1 base, there was a span of 10 bases. CDR1 is SGHNT, CDR2 YYREEE, per germline (reference sequence). CDR3 in amino acids: CASSLGGQGNYGYTF. The CDR3 DNA reads as TGTGCCAGCAGCTTGGGTGGGCAGGGTAACTATGGCTACACCTTC.

The genes are TRBV18 and TRBJ1-5; D unresolved. CDR3 size: 15 residues. The V and J ends lost 6 bases and 0 bases respectively, with 12 bases between them. Germline lookup yields CDR1 KGHSH and CDR2 LQKENI. The CDR3 here is CASSPGGRSNQPQHF. In nucleotides, the CDR3 is TGTGCCAGCTCCCCCGGCGGGCGTAGCAATCAGCCCCAGCATTTT.

This chain links TRBV5-1 with TRBJ1-2, with 8 nucleotides matching TRBD1. Trimming at V came to 0 bases and at J to 4 bases, leaving 8 bases not matched to a gene. The CDR3 runs 16 residues. The V gene's germline CDR1 is SGHRS and CDR2 YFSETQ. The CDR3, as DNA: TGCGCCAGCAGCTTGGTGTCAGGGGGCTTAGCCTATGGCTACACCTTC. Protein product: CASSLVSGGLAYGYTF.

J is TRBJ2-5 and V is TRBV19; possible D gene TRBD1, 5 bases. The CDR3 length is 13 residues. The germline V gene encodes CDR1 LNHDA and CDR2 SQIVND (reference sequence). V was pared by 6 bases and J by 5 bases, with 13 bases between. The CDR3 region is CASSQGPSETQYF. In DNA form, the CDR3 reads TGTGCCAGTAGCCAGGGTCCGTCGGAGACCCAGTACTTC. Complete variable domain (other parts from reference TRBV19 and TRBJ2-5): DGGITQSPKYLFRKEGQNVTLSCEQNLNHDAMYWYRQDPGQGLRLIYYSQIVNDFQKGDIAEGYSVSREKKESFPLTVTSAQKNPTAFYLCASSQGPSETQYFGPGTRLLVL.

V and J are TRBV18 and TRBJ2-1; D may be TRBD2 (6 bases). The CDR3 extends over 14 amino acids. Germline CDR1 is KGHSH and CDR2 is LQKENI. V was cut by 6 bases and J by 6 bases, with 15 bases left in between. The chain's CDR3 is CASSHGGGGNEQFF. The CDR3 DNA reads as TGTGCCAGCTCCCACGGTGGGGGAGGCAATGAGCAGTTCTTC.

V gene TRBV11-2 combines with J gene TRBJ2-3, with 10 bases lining up with TRBD2. This CDR3 has 15 residues. The ends lost 5 bases at V and 6 bases at J; junction bases unmatched: 8. Per germline, CDR1 SGHAT and CDR2 FQNNGV. The CDR3 here is CASSPSGSGGDTQYF. In DNA, the CDR3 is TGTGCCAGCAGCCCTAGCGGGAGTGGAGGGGATACGCAGTATTTT. The full variable domain, with the rest looked up from reference TRBV11-2 and TRBJ2-3, is EAGVAQSPRYKIIEKRQSVAFWCNPISGHATLYWYQQILGQGPKLLIQFQNNGVVDDSQLPKDRFSAERLKGVDSTLKIQPAKLEDSAVYLCASSPSGSGGDTQYFGPGTRLTVL.

The rearrangement links TRBV7-9 to TRBJ1-4, with no clear D. Looked up from germline, CDR1 is SEHNR and CDR2 is FQNEAQ (reference sequence). CDR3 length: 12 residues. Trimming shortened V by 5 bases and J by 7 bases, and 8 bases separated the two germline ends. The CDR3 loop reads CASSAFGEKLFF. The CDR3 DNA is TGTGCCAGCAGCGCATTCGGTGAAAAACTGTTTTTT. The complete variable domain, with remaining parts taken from reference TRBV7-9 and TRBJ1-4, reads DTGVSQNPRHKITKRGQNVTFRCDPISEHNRLYWYRQTLGQGPEFLTYFQNEAQLEKSRLLSDRFSAERPKGSFSTLEIQRTEQGDSAMYLCASSAFGEKLFFGSGTQLSVL.

The V call is TRBV19, the J call TRBJ2-1, with 9 nucleotides matching TRBD2. V shed 4 bases and J 4 bases; nucleotides not matched to a gene: 8. From germline, CDR1 is LNHDA and CDR2 SQIVND (reference sequence). CDR3 length equals 16 residues. The CDR3 loop reads CASSTRLAGTYNEQFF. The CDR3 DNA follows: TGTGCCAGTAGTACCCGCCTAGCGGGGACATACAATGAGCAGTTCTTC.

The genes are TRBV6-4 and TRBJ2-1, with TRBD2 identical over 10 bases. Per the germline V gene, CDR1 is MRHNA and CDR2 is SNTAGT. The V and J ends lost 5 bases and 8 bases, in that order; junction bases with no gene match: 6. This CDR3 is 14 amino acids long. The CDR3 loop reads CASSRSGGAYEQFF. CDR3 nucleotides: TGTGCCAGCAGTCGAAGCGGGGGGGCCTATGAGCAGTTCTTC.

This chain uses TRBV19 with TRBJ2-6; 8 nucleotides align to TRBD2. The CDR3 loop spans 19 amino acids. From germline, CDR1 is LNHDA and CDR2 SQIVND (reference sequence). With 5 bases clipped from V and 0 bases from J, the junction kept 12 bases outside the gene matches. CDR3 bases: TGTGCCAGTAGTGATTGGCGGGGGGCCCCTGCCTCTGGGGCCAACGTCCTGACTTTC. It translates to CASSDWRGAPASGANVLTF.

The chain joins TRBV7-9 to TRBJ1-2, with D possibly being TRBD1 (6 bases). Germline V gene data show CDR1 as SEHNR and CDR2 as FQNEAQ (reference sequence). Trimming removed 1 base from V and 4 bases from J, with 7 bases in between. This CDR3 has 13 residues. CDR3 DNA sequence: TGTGCCAGCAGCTTAGACAGGGCCTATGGCTACACCTTC. Translation: CASSLDRAYGYTF.

This clone was detected once. The rearrangement joins TRBV28 to TRBJ2-5, with TRBD1 matching over 7 bases. The V gene's germline CDR1 is MDHEN and CDR2 SYDVKM. The junction had 10 bases not matched to a gene; V was cut back by 8 bases and J by 4 bases. This CDR3 has 14 residues. CDR3 nucleotides: TGTGCCAGCGGCTATCGAACAGGGGTAGAGACCCAGTACTTC. Its translation is CASGYRTGVETQYF. The full variable domain, completed using reference TRBV28 and TRBJ2-5, is DVKVTQSSRYLVKRTGEKVFLECVQDMDHENMFWYRQDPGLGLRLIYFSYDVKMKEKGDIPEGYSVSREKKERFSLILESASTNQTSMYLCASGYRTGVETQYFGPGTRLLVL.

The chain combines TRBV15 with TRBJ2-6, with 9 bases aligning to TRBD1. V dropped 3 bases and J dropped 0; count of bases not matched to a gene: 0. CDR3 size: 16 residues. Germline lookup yields CDR1 LNHNV and CDR2 YYDKDF (reference sequence). CDR3 nucleotides: TGTGCCACCAGCAGGACAGGGGGCTCTGGGGCCAACGTCCTGACTTTC. This sequence encodes CATSRTGGSGANVLTF.

The chain uses TRBV5-6 and TRBJ1-2, with D possibly matching TRBD1 (6 bases). Germline V CDR1 and CDR2: SGHDT, YYEEEE. This CDR3 has 16 residues. V shed 0 bases and J shed 4 bases, with 16 bases lying between them. The CDR3, as DNA: TGTGCCAGCAGCTTGGATAGGGGGGGTCTTTTCTATGGCTACACCTTC. This codes for CASSLDRGGLFYGYTF.

V usage is TRBV14 and J usage is TRBJ1-3; 7 nucleotides line up with TRBD1. The V segment lost 4 bases and the J segment 0 bases; nucleotides outside the gene matches: 15. This CDR3 has 19 residues. Germline lookup yields CDR1 SGHDN and CDR2 FVKESK. The CDR3 DNA follows: TGTGCCAGCAGCCTCTTTACAAGGGGGCGCTTCGGCTCTGGAAACACCATATATTTT. Its translation: CASSLFTRGRFGSGNTIYF.

This rearrangement joins TRBV6-5 to TRBJ1-2; 9 nucleotides match TRBD1. Germline-derived CDR1 and CDR2 are MNHEY and SVGAGI. The V and J ends lost 5 bases and 7 bases, in that order; junction bases with no gene match: 2. The CDR3 totals 12 residues. This CDR3 reads CASSPDRGGYTF. The CDR3 nucleotides read TGTGCCAGCAGTCCGGACAGGGGTGGCTACACCTTC.

The CDR3 loop reads CASSLEGAIRGGELFF. The CDR3 DNA reads as TGTGCCAGCAGCCTGGAGGGGGCGATCCGTGGCGGGGAGCTGTTTTTT. V and J are TRBV7-3 and TRBJ2-2; D perhaps matches TRBD1 (7 bases). Trimming took off 5 bases at V and 7 bases at J, with 20 bases between the two ends. Germline CDR1 reads SGHTA; CDR2 reads FQGTGA. This CDR3 region has 16 residues.

This chain uses TRBV11-2 with TRBJ2-5; D may be TRBD1 (5 bases). From germline, CDR1 is SGHAT and CDR2 FQNNGV. V was pared by 2 bases and J by 4 bases, with 17 bases between. The CDR3 length is 16 residues. CDR3 DNA sequence: TGTGCCAGCAGCTTATCCCCCCAGGCTAGGGGAGAGACCCAGTACTTC. It yields the protein CASSLSPQARGETQYF. Combining the CDR3 with reference TRBV11-2 and TRBJ2-5 gives the whole variable domain EAGVAQSPRYKIIEKRQSVAFWCNPISGHATLYWYQQILGQGPKLLIQFQNNGVVDDSQLPKDRFSAERLKGVDSTLKIQPAKLEDSAVYLCASSLSPQARGETQYFGPGTRLLVL.

The chain links TRBV29-1 to TRBJ2-1, with 8 bases that match TRBD2. Trimming removed 3 bases from V and 8 bases from J; junction bases left unmatched: 9. This CDR3 has 14 amino acids. Germline-derived CDR1 and CDR2 are SQVTM and ANQGSEA. The CDR3 DNA sequence: TGCAGCGTTGATGGGCTAGCGGGTACAGATGAGCAGTTCTTC. It translates to CSVDGLAGTDEQFF.

This clone appeared a few times. The chain carries TRBV7-2 and TRBJ1-2; the D gene is possibly TRBD1 (5 bases). The V end was cut by 5 bases, the J end by 8 bases, with 12 bases between. The CDR3 length is 12 residues. Germline CDR1 is SGHTA and CDR2 is FQGNSA. CDR3 DNA: TGTGCCAGCAGCCCGGGACTCGGAGGCTACACCTTC. It is translated as CASSPGLGGYTF.

This chain uses TRBV7-9 with TRBJ2-7; the D gene is possibly TRBD1 (5 bases). Looked up from germline, CDR1 is SEHNR and CDR2 is FQNEAQ (reference sequence). Trimming took 5 bases from V and 3 from J, leaving 20 bases between them. The CDR3 contains 16 residues. Written as DNA, the CDR3 is TGTGCCAGCAGCCCAGCCACATCACAGGATAGCTACGAGCAGTACTTC. This translates into CASSPATSQDSYEQYF.